These 24 T cell receptor beta chains were all obtained from the same sample, sequenced in a study of T cell responses to AZD1222 COVID-19 vaccine. Assay: immunoSEQ multiplex PCR; the TCRdb copy retains only in-frame clones and omits some. This table holds 85,000 to 100,000 clones, approximately 91% found once. The material was peripheral blood, obtained 28 days after the second AZD1222 dose. These receptors all stem from an adult who received the AZD1222 COVID-19 vaccine.

This rearrangement joins TRBV4-3 to TRBJ2-2, with D hard to call. CDR1 is LGHNA, CDR2 YSLEER, per germline. Trimming left V 0 bases short and J 2 bases short, with 13 bases between. The CDR3 sequence is 17 residues long. The CDR3 spells CASSQDWPAYNTGELFF. CDR3 nucleotide sequence: TGCGCCAGCAGCCAAGATTGGCCAGCGTACAACACCGGGGAGCTGTTTTTT.

This clone has only a few counts. This chain connects TRBV27 to TRBJ2-3; maybe TRBD2 (6 bases). Germline lookup yields CDR1 MNHEY and CDR2 SMNVEV (reference sequence). Trimming removed 3 bases from V and 2 bases from J, with 12 bases in between. The CDR3 has 15 amino acids. The chain's CDR3 is CASSLEGRATDTQYF. CDR3 DNA sequence: TGTGCCAGCAGTTTGGAGGGACGGGCCACAGATACGCAGTATTTT.

V is TRBV6-2 or TRBV6-3 and J is TRBJ1-1; D is ambiguous. The germline V gene has CDR1 MNHEY and CDR2 SVGEGT. Between the trimmed V and J ends, which lost 3 bases and 4 bases, there was a span of 9 bases. This CDR3 region has 13 residues. The CDR3 DNA follows: TGTGCCAGCAGTTATCAACTGGGCACTGAAGCTTTCTTT. As protein: CASSYQLGTEAFF.

The V and J genes are TRBV19 and TRBJ1-2, with D hard to call. CDR1 is LNHDA and CDR2 is SQIVND in the germline V gene (reference sequence). Deletions cut 6 bases from V and 4 bases from J, with 12 bases between. This CDR3 comprises 13 residues. CDR3 bases: TGTGCCAGTAGCCCCCCACAGCCCTATGGCTACACCTTC. Amino acids: CASSPPQPYGYTF.

The genes are TRBV5-1 and TRBJ2-2; 7 bases align to TRBD1. From germline, CDR1 is SGHRS and CDR2 YFSETQ. The ends lost 5 bases at V and 1 base at J; junction bases unmatched: 2. The CDR3 totals 14 residues. The CDR3: CASRRTGNTGELFF. The CDR3 nucleotides read TGCGCCAGCAGGCGGACAGGGAACACCGGGGAGCTGTTTTTT.

The J gene is TRBJ2-7, the V gene TRBV6-5; 9 nucleotides align to TRBD1. V lost 6 bases, J lost 3 bases, and 9 bases stayed unmatched. The germline V gene encodes CDR1 MNHEY and CDR2 SVGAGI. The CDR3 contains 15 residues. Here the CDR3 DNA reads TGTGCCAGCAGCCCACATGGGACAGGGAACTACGAGCAGTACTTC. Its protein product is CASSPHGTGNYEQYF.

The chain has TRBV21-1 and TRBJ2-7; no check of the table's D call, TRBD2, against the DNA was made. TRBV21-1 is given as a pseudogene. CDR3 length equals 15 residues. Written as DNA, the CDR3 is TGTGCCAGCACCCCGGCCGCGGGGGGCCCTTTTGAGCAGTACTTC. Its protein product is CASTPAAGGPFEQYF.

This chain joins TRBV14 and TRBJ2-2; 9 positions agree with TRBD1. This CDR3 contains 19 residues. V gave up 2 bases and J gave up 5 bases; unmatched junction bases: 15. The germline gives CDR1 SGHDN, CDR2 FVKESK. The chain's CDR3 is CASSQLILLGQGRTGELFF. As DNA, the CDR3 is TGTGCCAGCAGCCAACTCATTTTGCTAGGACAGGGGAGGACCGGGGAGCTGTTTTTT.

The chain couples TRBV5-1 to TRBJ1-6, with D perhaps matching TRBD1 (6 bases). Germline CDR1 SGHRS, CDR2 YFSETQ. The V end was cut by 4 bases, the J end by 3 bases, with 11 bases between. The CDR3 loop spans 15 amino acids. In DNA form, the CDR3 reads TGCGCCAGCAGCCCCGGACAGCTCTATAATTCACCCCTCCACTTT. This translates into CASSPGQLYNSPLHF.

The chain carries TRBV5-1 and TRBJ1-4, with unresolved D. Trimming left V 0 bases short and J 4 bases short, with 7 bases between. CDR1 and CDR2 from the germline V gene are SGHRS and YFSETQ. This CDR3 has 14 amino acids. In DNA form, the CDR3 reads TGCGCCAGCAGCTTGGAGGCGCTTAATGAAAAACTGTTTTTT. Amino acid sequence: CASSLEALNEKLFF.

The chain carries TRBV6-2 or TRBV6-3 and TRBJ2-1; 8 positions match TRBD2. V trimming: 3 bases; J trimming: 5 bases; junction bases outside the gene matches: 6. The CDR3 totals 15 residues. Germline values: CDR1 MNHEY, CDR2 SVGEGT. CDR3 residues: CASSYSGNQHNEQFF. CDR3 coding DNA: TGTGCCAGCAGTTATAGCGGGAACCAACACAATGAGCAGTTCTTC.

V gene TRBV19 combines with J gene TRBJ2-5, with a weak D call TRBD1 (6 bases). In germline, CDR1 is LNHDA, CDR2 SQIVND (reference sequence). The CDR3 has 14 amino acids. V lost 5 bases, J lost 2 bases, and 12 bases lay in between. The CDR3 reads CASSSRGWQETQYF. In nucleotides, the CDR3 is TGTGCCAGTAGTTCCAGGGGTTGGCAAGAGACCCAGTACTTC.

This CDR3 reads CASSLSQGMNYGYTF. CDR3 nucleotides: TGTGCCAGTAGTCTAAGTCAGGGAATGAACTATGGCTACACCTTC. The chain combines TRBV19 with TRBJ1-2; a weak D match, TRBD1 (5 bases). There are 15 residues in the CDR3. Trimming took 5 bases from V and 2 from J, leaving 15 bases between them. Per germline, CDR1 LNHDA and CDR2 SQIVND (reference sequence).

This clone was counted once. The chain links TRBV6-2 or TRBV6-3 to TRBJ2-6; D perhaps matches TRBD1 (5 bases). There are 15 residues in the CDR3. The V gene's germline CDR1 is MNHEY and CDR2 SVGEGT. The ends were cut back, 6 bases at V and 0 bases at J, with 9 bases in the middle. CDR3 in DNA: TGTGCCAGCAGCCTCGGACACTCTGGGGCCAACGTCCTGACTTTC. Its protein product is CASSLGHSGANVLTF.

The rearrangement links TRBV2 to TRBJ2-3; possible D gene TRBD1, 6 bases. The CDR3 has 12 residues. Trimming stripped 6 bases from V and 4 bases from J, with 8 bases between. Germline V gene lookup returns CDR1 SNHLY and CDR2 FYNNEI. The CDR3, as DNA: TGTGCCAGCAGGGGGGCCGCAGATACGCAGTATTTT. Translated, it gives CASRGAADTQYF. Supplemented by reference TRBV2 and TRBJ2-3, the full variable domain reads EPEVTQTPSHQVTQMGQEVILRCVPISNHLYFYWYRQILGQKVEFLVSFYNNEISEKSEIFDDQFSVERPDGSNFTLKIRSTKLEDSAMYFCASRGAADTQYFGPGTRLTVL.

CDR3 DNA sequence: TGTGCCAGCAGCGCCCAGGGGAATTCACCCCTCCACTTT. This sequence encodes CASSAQGNSPLHF. The V call is TRBV7-9, the J call TRBJ1-6; maybe TRBD1 (6 bases). The CDR3 covers 13 residues. Germline assignment: CDR1 SEHNR and CDR2 FQNEAQ (reference sequence). Trimming pared 5 bases from V and 7 bases from J, leaving 9 bases between.

The V and J genes are TRBV2 and TRBJ1-3; no firm D call. The V end was cut by 5 bases, the J end by 8 bases, with 7 bases between. The germline V gene has CDR1 SNHLY and CDR2 FYNNEI. The CDR3 runs to 11 residues. This CDR3 is CASSFGYTIYF. The CDR3 bases are TGTGCCAGCAGTTTCGGGTACACCATATATTTT.

This clone was observed once. This chain joins TRBV7-2 and TRBJ2-7; 13 positions agree with TRBD2. V was pared by 2 bases and J by 6 bases, with 4 bases of the junction left unmatched. CDR1 and CDR2 from the germline V gene are SGHTA and FQGNSA. The CDR3 has 15 residues. The CDR3 region is CASSLRLAGGSEQYF. The CDR3 DNA follows: TGTGCCAGCAGCTTACGACTAGCGGGAGGATCCGAGCAGTACTTC.

The rearrangement links TRBV27 to TRBJ2-7, with D hard to call. Germline-derived CDR1 and CDR2 are MNHEY and SMNVEV (reference sequence). V gave up 5 bases and J gave up 0 bases, with 11 bases separating them. The CDR3 has 14 amino acids. The CDR3 DNA reads TGTGCCAGCAGTCTCAGCAGGAGCTCCTACGAGCAGTACTTC. This encodes CASSLSRSSYEQYF.

V and J are TRBV3-1 (or the pseudogene TRBV3-2) and TRBJ2-3; 8 bases line up with TRBD2. Germline CDR1 is LGHDT and CDR2 is YNNKEL (reference sequence). The CDR3 loop spans 17 amino acids. The V segment lost 2 bases and the J segment 3 bases; nucleotides outside the gene matches: 10. The CDR3 coding sequence is TGTGCCAGCAGCCAAAATTTCGCAGCGGGAGAGACAGATACGCAGTATTTT. This gives the protein CASSQNFAAGETDTQYF.

This chain joins TRBV15 and TRBJ1-5, with 9 bases aligning to TRBD1. CDR1 LNHNV and CDR2 YYDKDF come from the germline V gene (reference sequence). The CDR3 consists of 15 residues. The J segment lost 1 base and the V segment lost 4 bases, leaving 2 bases of the junction unmatched. The CDR3 loop reads CATSIDRGSNQPQHF. The DNA for the CDR3 is TGTGCCACCAGCATCGACAGGGGGAGCAATCAGCCCCAGCATTTT.

The gene calls are TRBV7-2 and TRBJ2-5; weak D call: TRBD2 (6 bases). This CDR3 spans 16 amino acids. The germline CDR1 and CDR2 sequences are SGHTA and FQGNSA. Trimming removed 0 bases at V and 4 bases at J, with 15 bases between. This CDR3 reads CASSLASVLGGETQYF. DNA of the CDR3: TGTGCCAGCAGCTTAGCGAGCGTCCTCGGGGGAGAGACCCAGTACTTC. Based on the CDR3 plus reference TRBV7-2 and TRBJ2-5, the full variable domain is GAGVSQSPSNKVTEKGKDVELRCDPISGHTALYWYRQSLGQGLEFLIYFQGNSAPDKSGLPSDRFSAERTGGSVSTLTIQRTQQEDSAVYLCASSLASVLGGETQYFGPGTRLLVL.

The rearrangement joins TRBV28 to TRBJ2-7, with TRBD1 matching 8 bases. The CDR3 has 13 residues. J was trimmed by 4 bases and V by 4 bases; bases with no gene match: 3. The germline V gene has CDR1 MDHEN and CDR2 SYDVKM. The CDR3: CASSWTGRYEQYF. The CDR3 DNA reads as TGTGCCAGCAGTTGGACAGGGAGGTACGAGCAGTACTTC.

V usage is TRBV19 and J usage is TRBJ2-5; either TRBD1 or TRBD2 may fit D (5 bases each). The CDR3 is made up of 15 amino acids. CDR1 and CDR2 from the germline V gene are LNHDA and SQIVND (reference sequence). Deletions cut 6 bases from V and 13 bases from J, with 27 bases between. CDR3: CASRALGRRQDAPYF. CDR3 in DNA: TGTGCCAGTAGGGCTCTGGGACGCCGCCAAGATGCACCGTACTTC.